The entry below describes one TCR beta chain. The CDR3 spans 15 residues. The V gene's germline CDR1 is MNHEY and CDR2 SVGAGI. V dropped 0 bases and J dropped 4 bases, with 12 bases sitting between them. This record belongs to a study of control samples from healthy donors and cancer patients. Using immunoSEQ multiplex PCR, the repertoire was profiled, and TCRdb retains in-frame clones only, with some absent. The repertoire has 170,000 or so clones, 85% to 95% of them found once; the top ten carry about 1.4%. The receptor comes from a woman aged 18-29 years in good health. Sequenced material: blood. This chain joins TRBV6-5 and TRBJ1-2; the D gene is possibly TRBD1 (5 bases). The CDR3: CASSYSHDRLYGYTF. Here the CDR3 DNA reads TGTGCCAGCAGTTACTCCCATGACAGACTCTATGGCTACACCTTC.